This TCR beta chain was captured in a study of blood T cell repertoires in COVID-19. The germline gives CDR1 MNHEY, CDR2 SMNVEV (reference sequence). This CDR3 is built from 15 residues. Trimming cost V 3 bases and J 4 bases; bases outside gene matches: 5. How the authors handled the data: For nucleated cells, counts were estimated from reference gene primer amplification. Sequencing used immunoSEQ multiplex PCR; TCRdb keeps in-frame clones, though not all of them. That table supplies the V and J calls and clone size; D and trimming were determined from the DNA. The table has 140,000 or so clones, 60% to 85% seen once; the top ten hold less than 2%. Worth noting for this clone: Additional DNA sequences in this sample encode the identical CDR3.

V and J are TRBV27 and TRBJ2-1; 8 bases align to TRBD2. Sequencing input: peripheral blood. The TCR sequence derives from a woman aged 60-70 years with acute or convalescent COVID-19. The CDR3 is CASSLGLAGYNEQFF. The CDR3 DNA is TGTGCCAGCAGTTTGGGTCTAGCGGGTTACAATGAGCAGTTCTTC.